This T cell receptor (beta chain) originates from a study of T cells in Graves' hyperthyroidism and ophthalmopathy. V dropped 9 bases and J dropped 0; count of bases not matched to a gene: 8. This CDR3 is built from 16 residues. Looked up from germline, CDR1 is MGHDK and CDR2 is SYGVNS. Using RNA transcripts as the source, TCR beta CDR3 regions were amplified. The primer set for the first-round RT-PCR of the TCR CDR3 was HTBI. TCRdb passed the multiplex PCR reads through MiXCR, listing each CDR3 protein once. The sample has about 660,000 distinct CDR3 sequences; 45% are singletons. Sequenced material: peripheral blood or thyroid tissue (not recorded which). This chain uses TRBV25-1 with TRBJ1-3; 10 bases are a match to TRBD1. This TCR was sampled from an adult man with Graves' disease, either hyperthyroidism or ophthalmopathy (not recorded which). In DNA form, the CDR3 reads TGTGCCAGTAGCCCGACAGGGGGCCCCTCTGGAAACACCATATATTTT. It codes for CASSPTGGPSGNTIYF.